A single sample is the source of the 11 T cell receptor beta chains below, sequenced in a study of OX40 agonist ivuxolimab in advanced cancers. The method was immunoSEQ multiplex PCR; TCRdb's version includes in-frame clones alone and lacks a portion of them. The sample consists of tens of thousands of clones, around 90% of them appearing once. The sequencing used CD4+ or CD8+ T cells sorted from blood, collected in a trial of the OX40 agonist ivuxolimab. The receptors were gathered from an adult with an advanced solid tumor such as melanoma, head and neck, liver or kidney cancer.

CDR3 sequence (DNA): TGTGCCACCAGCAGAGAGGCGAACCGAGGATTTGTTGAGCAGTTCTTC. Encoded protein: CATSREANRGFVEQFF. The chain joins TRBV15 to TRBJ2-1; D gene ambiguous. The CDR3 has 16 amino acids. Trimming left V 0 bases short and J 9 bases short, with 18 bases between. The germline gives CDR1 LNHNV, CDR2 YYDKDF (reference sequence).

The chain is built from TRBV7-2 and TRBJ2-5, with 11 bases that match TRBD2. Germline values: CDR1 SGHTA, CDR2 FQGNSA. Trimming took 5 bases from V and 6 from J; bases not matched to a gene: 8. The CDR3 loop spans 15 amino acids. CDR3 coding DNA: TGTGCCAGCAGCCCGGGGACTAGCGGAGGGAAGACCCAGTACTTC. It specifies CASSPGTSGGKTQYF.

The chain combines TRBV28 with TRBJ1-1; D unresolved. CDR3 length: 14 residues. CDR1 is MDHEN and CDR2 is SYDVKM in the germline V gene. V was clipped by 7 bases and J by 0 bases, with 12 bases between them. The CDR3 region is CASNQAGMNTEAFF. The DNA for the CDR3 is TGTGCCAGCAATCAGGCGGGAATGAACACTGAAGCTTTCTTT.

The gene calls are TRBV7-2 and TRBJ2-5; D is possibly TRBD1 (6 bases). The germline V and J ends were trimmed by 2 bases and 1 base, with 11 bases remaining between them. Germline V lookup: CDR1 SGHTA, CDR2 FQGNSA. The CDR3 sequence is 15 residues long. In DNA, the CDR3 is TGTGCCAGCAGCTTAATCAGGGGAGCCCAAGAGACCCAGTACTTC. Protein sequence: CASSLIRGAQETQYF.

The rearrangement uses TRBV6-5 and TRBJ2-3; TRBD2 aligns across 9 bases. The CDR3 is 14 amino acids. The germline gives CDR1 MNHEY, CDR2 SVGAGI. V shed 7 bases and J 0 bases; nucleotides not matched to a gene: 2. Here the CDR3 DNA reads TGTGCCAGCAACGCGGGGGGGAGCACAGATACGCAGTATTTT. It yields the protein CASNAGGSTDTQYF.

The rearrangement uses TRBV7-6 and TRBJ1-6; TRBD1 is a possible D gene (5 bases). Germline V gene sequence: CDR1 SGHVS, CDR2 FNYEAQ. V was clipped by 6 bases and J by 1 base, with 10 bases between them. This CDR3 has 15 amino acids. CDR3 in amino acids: CASRATDSYNSPLHF. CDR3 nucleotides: TGTGCCAGCAGAGCGACAGATTCCTATAATTCACCCCTCCACTTT.

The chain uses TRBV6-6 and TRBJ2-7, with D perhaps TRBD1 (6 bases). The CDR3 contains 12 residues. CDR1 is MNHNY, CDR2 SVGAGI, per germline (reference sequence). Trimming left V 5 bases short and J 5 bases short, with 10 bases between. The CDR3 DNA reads TGTGCCAGCAGTACCAGGGGAAACGAGCAGTACTTC. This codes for CASSTRGNEQYF.

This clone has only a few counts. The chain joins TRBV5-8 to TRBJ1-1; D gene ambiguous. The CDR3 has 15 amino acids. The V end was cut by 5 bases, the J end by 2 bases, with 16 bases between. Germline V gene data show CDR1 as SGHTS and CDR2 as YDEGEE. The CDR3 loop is CASRADPGYNTEAFF. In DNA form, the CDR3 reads TGTGCCAGCAGAGCCGATCCGGGGTACAACACTGAAGCTTTCTTT.

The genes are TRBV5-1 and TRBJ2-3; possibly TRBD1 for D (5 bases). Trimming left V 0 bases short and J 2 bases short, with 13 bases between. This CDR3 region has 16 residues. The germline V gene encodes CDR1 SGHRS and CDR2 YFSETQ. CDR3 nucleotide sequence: TGCGCCAGCAGCTTGGACGTAACAGGATTCACAGATACGCAGTATTTT. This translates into CASSLDVTGFTDTQYF.

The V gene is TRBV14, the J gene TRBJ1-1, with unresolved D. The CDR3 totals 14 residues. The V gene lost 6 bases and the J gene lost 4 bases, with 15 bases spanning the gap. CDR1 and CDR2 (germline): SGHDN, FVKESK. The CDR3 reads CASRQTSKSTEAFF. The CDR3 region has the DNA TGTGCCAGCAGACAAACAAGCAAGAGCACTGAAGCTTTCTTT.

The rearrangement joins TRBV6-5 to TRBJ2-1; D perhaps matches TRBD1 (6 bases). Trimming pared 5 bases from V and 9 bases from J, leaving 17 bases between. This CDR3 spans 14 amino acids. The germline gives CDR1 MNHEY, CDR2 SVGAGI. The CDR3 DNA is TGTGCCAGCAGTCGGGGACAAGGGTTTGGTGAGCAGTTCTTC. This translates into CASSRGQGFGEQFF.